This T cell receptor (beta chain) derives from a study of early T cells in non-severe SARS-CoV-2 infection. Study results and limitations: Using VDJdb, the matching emphasized anti-spike CD8 responses while missing private and CD4 specificities.

The CDR3 spans 15 residues. Germline values: CDR1 SGHAT, CDR2 FQNNGV. V was cut by 3 bases and J by 2 bases, with 11 bases left in between. In the library, individual cDNA molecules carried attached unique molecular identifiers. One entry per CDR3 protein, called by TCRdb with MiXCR from the 5' RACE reads. The table shows 40,000 to 45,000 distinct CDR3 sequences, with roughly 5% occurring only once. In its sample, this clonotype was seen many times. Its specificity is unknown. Source material: whole blood. This TCR was sampled from an adult who was a healthcare worker with PCR-confirmed SARS-CoV-2 infection or an uninfected control (not recorded which). The chain combines TRBV11-2 with TRBJ2-1; D unclear. The CDR3: CASSLLYGTYNEQFF. The DNA for the CDR3 is TGTGCCAGCAGCTTGCTCTACGGAACCTACAATGAGCAGTTCTTC.